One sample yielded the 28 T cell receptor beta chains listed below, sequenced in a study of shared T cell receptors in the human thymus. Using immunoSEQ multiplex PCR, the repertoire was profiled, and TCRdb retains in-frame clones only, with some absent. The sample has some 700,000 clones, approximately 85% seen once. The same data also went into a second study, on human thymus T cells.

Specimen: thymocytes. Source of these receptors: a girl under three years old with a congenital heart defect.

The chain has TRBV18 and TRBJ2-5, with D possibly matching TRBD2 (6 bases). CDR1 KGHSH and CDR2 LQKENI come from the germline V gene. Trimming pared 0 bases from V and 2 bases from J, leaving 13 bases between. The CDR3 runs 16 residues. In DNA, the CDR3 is TGTGCCAGCTCACCACCGCGGGGTCCCCGACAAGAGACCCAGTACTTC. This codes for CASSPPRGPRQETQYF. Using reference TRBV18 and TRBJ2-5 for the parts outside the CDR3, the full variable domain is NAGVMQNPRHLVRRRGQEARLRCSPMKGHSHVYWYRQLPEEGLKFMVYLQKENIIDESGMPKERFSAEFPKEGPSILRIQQVVRGDSAAYFCASSPPRGPRQETQYFGPGTRLLVL.

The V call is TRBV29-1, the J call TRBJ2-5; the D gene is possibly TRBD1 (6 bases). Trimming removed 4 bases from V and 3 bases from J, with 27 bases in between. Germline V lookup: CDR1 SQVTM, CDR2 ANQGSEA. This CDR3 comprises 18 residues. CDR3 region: CSVVRSLGAAYSEETQYF. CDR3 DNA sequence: TGCAGCGTTGTTCGATCCTTGGGGGCAGCATATTCTGAAGAGACCCAGTACTTC.

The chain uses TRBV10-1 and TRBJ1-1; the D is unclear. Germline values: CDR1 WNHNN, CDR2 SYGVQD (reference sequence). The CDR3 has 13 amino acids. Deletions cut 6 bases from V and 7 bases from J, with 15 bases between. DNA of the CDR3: TGCGCCAGCAGGTTGAGACACCGATTTGAAGCTTTCTTT. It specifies CASRLRHRFEAFF.

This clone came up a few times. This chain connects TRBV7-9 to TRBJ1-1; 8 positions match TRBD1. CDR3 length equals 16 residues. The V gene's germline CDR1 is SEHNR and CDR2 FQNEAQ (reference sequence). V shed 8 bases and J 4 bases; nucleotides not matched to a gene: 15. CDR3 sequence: CASRLKTGVGSTEAFF. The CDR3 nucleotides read TGTGCCAGCCGACTGAAGACAGGGGTTGGGAGCACTGAAGCTTTCTTT.

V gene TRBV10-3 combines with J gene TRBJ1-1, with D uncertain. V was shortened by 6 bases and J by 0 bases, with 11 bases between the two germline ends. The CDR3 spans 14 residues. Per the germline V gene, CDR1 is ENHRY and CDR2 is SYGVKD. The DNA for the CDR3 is TGTGCCATCAGGGGCAAGGAGGTGAACACTGAAGCTTTCTTT. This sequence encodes CAIRGKEVNTEAFF.

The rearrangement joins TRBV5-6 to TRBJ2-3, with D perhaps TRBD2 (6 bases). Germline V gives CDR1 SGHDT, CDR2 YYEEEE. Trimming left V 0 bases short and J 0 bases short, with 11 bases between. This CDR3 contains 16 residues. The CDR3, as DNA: TGTGCCAGCAGCTTGGTGCGGGATCCTAGCACAGATACGCAGTATTTT. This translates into CASSLVRDPSTDTQYF. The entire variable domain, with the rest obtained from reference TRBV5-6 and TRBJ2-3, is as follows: DAGVTQSPTHLIKTRGQQVTLRCSPKSGHDTVSWYQQALGQGPQFIFQYYEEEERQRGNFPDRFSGHQFPNYSSELNVNALLLGDSALYLCASSLVRDPSTDTQYFGPGTRLTVL.

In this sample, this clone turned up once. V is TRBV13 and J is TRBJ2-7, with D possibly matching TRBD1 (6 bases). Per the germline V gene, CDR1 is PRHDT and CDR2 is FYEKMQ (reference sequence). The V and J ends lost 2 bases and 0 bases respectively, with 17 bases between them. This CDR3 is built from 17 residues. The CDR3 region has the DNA TGTGCCAGCAGCTTATGGTTGTGGACAGCCAACTCCTACGAGCAGTACTTC. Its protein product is CASSLWLWTANSYEQYF.

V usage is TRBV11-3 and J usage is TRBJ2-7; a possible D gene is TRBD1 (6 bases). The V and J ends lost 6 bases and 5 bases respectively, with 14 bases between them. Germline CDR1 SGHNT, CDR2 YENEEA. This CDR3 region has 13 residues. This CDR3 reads CASSYRAGDEQYF. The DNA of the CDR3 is TGTGCCAGCAGTTATCGGGCAGGGGACGAGCAGTACTTC.

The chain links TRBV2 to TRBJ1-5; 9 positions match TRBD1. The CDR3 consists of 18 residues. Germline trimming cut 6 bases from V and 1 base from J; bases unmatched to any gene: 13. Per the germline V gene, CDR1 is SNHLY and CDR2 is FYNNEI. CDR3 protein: CASSEGTGWILSNQPQHF. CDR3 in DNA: TGTGCCAGCAGCGAGGGGACAGGGTGGATTCTGAGCAATCAGCCCCAGCATTTT.

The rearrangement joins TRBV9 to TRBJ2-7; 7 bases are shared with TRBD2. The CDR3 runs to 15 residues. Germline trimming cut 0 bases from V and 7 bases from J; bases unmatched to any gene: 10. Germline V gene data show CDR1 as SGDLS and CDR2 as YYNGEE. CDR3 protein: CASSVGGRNTKEQYF. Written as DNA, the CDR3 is TGTGCCAGCAGCGTAGGCGGGAGAAATACGAAGGAGCAGTACTTC.

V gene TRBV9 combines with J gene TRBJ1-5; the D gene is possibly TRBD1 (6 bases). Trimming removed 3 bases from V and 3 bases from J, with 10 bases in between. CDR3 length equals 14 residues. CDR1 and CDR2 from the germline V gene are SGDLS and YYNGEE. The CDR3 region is CASSEDSANQPQHF. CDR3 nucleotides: TGTGCCAGCAGCGAGGACAGCGCCAATCAGCCCCAGCATTTT. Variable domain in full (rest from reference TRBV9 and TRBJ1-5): DSGVTQTPKHLITATGQRVTLRCSPRSGDLSVYWYQQSLDQGLQFLIQYYNGEERAKGNILERFSAQQFPDLHSELNLSSLELGDSALYFCASSEDSANQPQHFGDGTRLSIL.

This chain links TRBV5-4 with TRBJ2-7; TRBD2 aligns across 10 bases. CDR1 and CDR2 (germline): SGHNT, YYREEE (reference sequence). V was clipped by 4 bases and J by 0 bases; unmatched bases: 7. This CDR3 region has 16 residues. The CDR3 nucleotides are TGTGCCAGCAGCCCAATCCCTAGCGGGAGCTCCTACGAGCAGTACTTC. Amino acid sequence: CASSPIPSGSSYEQYF.

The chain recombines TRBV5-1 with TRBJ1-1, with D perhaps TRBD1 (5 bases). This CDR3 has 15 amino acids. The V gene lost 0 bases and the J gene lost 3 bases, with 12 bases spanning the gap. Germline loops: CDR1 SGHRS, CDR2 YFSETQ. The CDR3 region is CASSLEWATDTEAFF. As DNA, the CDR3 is TGCGCCAGCAGCTTGGAATGGGCGACAGACACTGAAGCTTTCTTT.

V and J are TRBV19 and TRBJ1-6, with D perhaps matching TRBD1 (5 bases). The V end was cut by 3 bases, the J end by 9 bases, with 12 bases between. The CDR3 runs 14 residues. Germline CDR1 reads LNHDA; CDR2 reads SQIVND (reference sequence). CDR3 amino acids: CASSITLGGSPLHF. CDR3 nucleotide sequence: TGTGCCAGTAGTATTACACTGGGGGGTTCACCCCTCCACTTT.

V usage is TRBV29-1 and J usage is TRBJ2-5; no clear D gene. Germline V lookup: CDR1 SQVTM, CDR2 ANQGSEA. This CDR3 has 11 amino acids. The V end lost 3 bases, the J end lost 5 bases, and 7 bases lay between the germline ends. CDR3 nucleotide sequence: TGCAGCGTTGACGGGTCGGAGACCCAGTACTTC. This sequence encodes CSVDGSETQYF.

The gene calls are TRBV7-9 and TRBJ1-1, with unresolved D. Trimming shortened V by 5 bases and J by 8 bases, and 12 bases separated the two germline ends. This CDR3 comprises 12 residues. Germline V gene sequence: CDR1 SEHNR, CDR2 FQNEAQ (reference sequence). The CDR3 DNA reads TGTGCCAGCAGCCCAGCGGGTGGAGAAGCTTTCTTT. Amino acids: CASSPAGGEAFF. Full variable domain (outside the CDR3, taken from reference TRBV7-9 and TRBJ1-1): DTGVSQNPRHKITKRGQNVTFRCDPISEHNRLYWYRQTLGQGPEFLTYFQNEAQLEKSRLLSDRFSAERPKGSFSTLEIQRTEQGDSAMYLCASSPAGGEAFFGQGTRLTVV.

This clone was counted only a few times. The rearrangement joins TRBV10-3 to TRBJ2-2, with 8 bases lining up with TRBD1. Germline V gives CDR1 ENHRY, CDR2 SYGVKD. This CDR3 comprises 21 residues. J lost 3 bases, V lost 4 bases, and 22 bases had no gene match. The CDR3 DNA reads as TGTGCCATCAGTGCCGACTCTACCTCTCGGACAGGGCGACTGGACACCGGGGAGCTGTTTTTT. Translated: CAISADSTSRTGRLDTGELFF.

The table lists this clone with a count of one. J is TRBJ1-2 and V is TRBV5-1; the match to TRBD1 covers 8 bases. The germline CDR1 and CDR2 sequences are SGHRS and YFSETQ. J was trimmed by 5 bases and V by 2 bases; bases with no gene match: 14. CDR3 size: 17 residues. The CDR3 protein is CASSLGQGMRFGYGYTF. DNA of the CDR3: TGCGCCAGCAGCTTAGGACAGGGCATGCGGTTTGGGTATGGCTACACCTTC.

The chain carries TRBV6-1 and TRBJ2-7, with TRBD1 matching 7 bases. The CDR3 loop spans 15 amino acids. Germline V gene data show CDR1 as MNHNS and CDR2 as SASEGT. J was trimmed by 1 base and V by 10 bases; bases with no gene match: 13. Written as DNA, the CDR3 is TGTGCCACCAAACCCGGGACAGAGATATCCTACGAGCAGTACTTC. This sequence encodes CATKPGTEISYEQYF.

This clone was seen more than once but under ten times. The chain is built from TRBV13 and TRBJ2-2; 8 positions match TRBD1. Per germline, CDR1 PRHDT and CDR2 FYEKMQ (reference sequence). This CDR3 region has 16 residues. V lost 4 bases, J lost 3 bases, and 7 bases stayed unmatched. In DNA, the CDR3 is TGTGCCAGCAGCTCATTGGACAGGGAACACACCGGGGAGCTGTTTTTT. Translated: CASSSLDREHTGELFF. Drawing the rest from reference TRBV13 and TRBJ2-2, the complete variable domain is AAGVIQSPRHLIKEKRETATLKCYPIPRHDTVYWYQQGPGQDPQFLISFYEKMQSDKGSIPDRFSAQQFSDYHSELNMSSLELGDSALYFCASSSLDREHTGELFFGEGSRLTVL.

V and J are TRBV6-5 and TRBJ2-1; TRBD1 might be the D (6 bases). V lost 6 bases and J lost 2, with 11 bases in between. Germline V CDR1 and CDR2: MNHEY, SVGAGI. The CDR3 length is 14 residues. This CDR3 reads CASRRGQPYNEQFF. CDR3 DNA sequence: TGTGCCAGCAGACGTGGACAGCCCTACAATGAGCAGTTCTTC.

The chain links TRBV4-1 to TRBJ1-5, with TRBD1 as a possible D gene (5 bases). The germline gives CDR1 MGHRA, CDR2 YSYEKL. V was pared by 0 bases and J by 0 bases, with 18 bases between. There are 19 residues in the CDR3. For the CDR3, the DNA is TGCGCCAGCAGCCAAGATAGGCACAGACAGAGCCATAGCAATCAGCCCCAGCATTTT. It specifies CASSQDRHRQSHSNQPQHF.

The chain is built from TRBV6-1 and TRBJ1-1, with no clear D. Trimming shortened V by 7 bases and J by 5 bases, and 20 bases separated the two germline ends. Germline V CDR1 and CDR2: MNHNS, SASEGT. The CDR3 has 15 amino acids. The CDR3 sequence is CASTRPASGDTEAFF. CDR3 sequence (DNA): TGTGCCAGCACCAGACCGGCCTCGGGAGATACTGAAGCTTTCTTT.

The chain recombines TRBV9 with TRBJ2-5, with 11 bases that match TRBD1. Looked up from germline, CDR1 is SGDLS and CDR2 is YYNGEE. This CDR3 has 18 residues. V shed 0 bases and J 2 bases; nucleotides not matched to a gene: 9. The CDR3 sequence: CASSVATGRDRGQETQYF. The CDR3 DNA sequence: TGTGCCAGCAGCGTAGCTACTGGTCGGGACAGGGGGCAAGAGACCCAGTACTTC.

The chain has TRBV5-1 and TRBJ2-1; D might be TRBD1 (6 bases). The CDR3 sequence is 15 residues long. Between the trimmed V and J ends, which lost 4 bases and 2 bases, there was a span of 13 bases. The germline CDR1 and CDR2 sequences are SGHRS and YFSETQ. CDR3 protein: CASSPGQLTYNEQFF. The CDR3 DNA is TGCGCCAGCAGCCCAGGACAGCTAACCTACAATGAGCAGTTCTTC.

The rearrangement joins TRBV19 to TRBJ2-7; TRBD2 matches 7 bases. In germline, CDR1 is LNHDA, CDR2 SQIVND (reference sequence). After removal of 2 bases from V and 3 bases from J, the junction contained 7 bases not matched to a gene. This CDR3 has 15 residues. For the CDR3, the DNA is TGTGCCAGTAGTATATCTGGGGGACTAAGCTACGAGCAGTACTTC. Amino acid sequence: CASSISGGLSYEQYF.

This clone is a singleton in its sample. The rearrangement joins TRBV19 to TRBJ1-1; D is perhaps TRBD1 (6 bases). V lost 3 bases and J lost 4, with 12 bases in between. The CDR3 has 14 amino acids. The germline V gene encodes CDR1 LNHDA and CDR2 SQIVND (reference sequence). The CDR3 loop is CASSIRGGSTEAFF. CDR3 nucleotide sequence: TGTGCCAGTAGTATCAGGGGTGGGAGCACTGAAGCTTTCTTT.

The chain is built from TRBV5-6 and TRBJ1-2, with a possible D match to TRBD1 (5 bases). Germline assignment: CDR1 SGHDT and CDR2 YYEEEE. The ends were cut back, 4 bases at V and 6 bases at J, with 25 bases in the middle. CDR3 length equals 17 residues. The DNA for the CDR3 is TGTGCCAGCAGCACCCGGCGGGGGAGGAAGGGGAAAAATGGCTACACCTTC. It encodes CASSTRRGRKGKNGYTF.